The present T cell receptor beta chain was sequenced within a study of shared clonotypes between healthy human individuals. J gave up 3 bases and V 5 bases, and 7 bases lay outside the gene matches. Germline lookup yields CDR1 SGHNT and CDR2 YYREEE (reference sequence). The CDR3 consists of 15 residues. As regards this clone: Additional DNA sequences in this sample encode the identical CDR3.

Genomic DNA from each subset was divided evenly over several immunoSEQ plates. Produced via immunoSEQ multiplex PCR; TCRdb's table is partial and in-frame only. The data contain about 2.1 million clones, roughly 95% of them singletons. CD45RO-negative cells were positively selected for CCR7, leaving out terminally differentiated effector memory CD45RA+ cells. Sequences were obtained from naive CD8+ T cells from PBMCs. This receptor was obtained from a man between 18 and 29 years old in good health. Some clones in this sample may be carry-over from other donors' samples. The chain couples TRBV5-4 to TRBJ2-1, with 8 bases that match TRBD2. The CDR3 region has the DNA TGTGCCAGCAGTCTAAAGCGGGAGAGCTACAATGAGCAGTTCTTC. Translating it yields CASSLKRESYNEQFF.